This T cell receptor beta chain emerged from a study of blood T cell repertoires in COVID-19 (TCRdb year 2020). Some background on the complete study: The collaborator samples originated in the United States, Italy and Spain and spanned the acute and convalescent phases of COVID-19. The prospective study material was composed of cDNA or gDNA derived from T cells, B-cell-depleted T cells, or PBMCs. The dataset comprised deeply sampled blood TCRbeta repertoires from subjects exposed to, actively infected with, or recovered from COVID-19. The repertoires were made available in a free public database intended to serve as a resource for research on the immune response to SARS-CoV-2. Samples came from the ongoing ImmuneRACE study (first 160 participants) plus 1,254 subjects from 6 global collaborators. Sample metadata almost always included a de-identified subject ID, COVID-19 status, age in years and sex. Where available, HLA class I and class II types were obtained from metadata supplied by the sample provider rather than from assay-based typing. Broader findings and caveats from the paper: The quantity of clinical and demographic metadata differed by source and by participant and was supplied without curation.

The immunoSEQ Assay, a bias-controlled multiplex PCR, was used to amplify TCRbeta CDR3 regions from genomic DNA. The published analysis was carried out like this. Within the assay, amplification of reference gene primers was used to estimate how many nucleated cells each sample contained. To quantify the absolute abundance of each unique TCRbeta CDR3 rearrangement, sequence reads were collapsed and filtered. For each sample, productive Simpson clonality was calculated as the square root of Simpson's diversity index over productive rearrangements. TCRdb retrieved this table from immuneACCESS and kept in-frame rearrangements only. Not all clones are present; in checked studies, unresolved V genes account for under half, and no reason is known for the remainder. Clone size and the V and J calls come from that table; the DNA yielded D and trimming. The sample table records over 110,000 clones; roughly 88% of these occur just once. The ten largest clones capture roughly 30% of the sample.

About this clone itself: Its antigen is not yet known. No base qualities exist here, and no much larger clone lies one base off it.

The collaborating institutions used their own protocols to collect whole blood in K2EDTA tubes. For TCRbeta analysis, collaborators shipped samples in one of three forms: frozen whole blood, isolated PBMCs, or DNA extracted from either of those sample types. The CDR3, from cysteine to phenylalanine, totals 15 residues. Only CDR3 DNA is held: 45 bases, read in frame from base 1. The V end loses 0 bases and the J end loses 2 bases, and a stretch of 11 bases separates them. The germline V gene gives CDR1 as SGHRS and CDR2 as YFSETQ. The sequence came from a human donor in a cohort sampled during active COVID-19. The rearranged segments are TRBV5-1 and TRBJ1-1; a tentative D match to TRBD1 spans 5 bases. Sequenced input: peripheral blood. The CDR3: CASSLGQGSNTEAFF. The DNA is as follows: TGCGCCAGCAGCTTGGGGCAGGGCTCTAACACTGAAGCTTTCTTT.